This T cell receptor (beta chain) was sequenced during a study of OX40 agonist ivuxolimab in advanced cancers. Background on the study: At doses from 0.01 to 10 mg/kg, patients were given intravenous ivuxolimab every 2 weeks. Of mixed ages from about 23 to 79 and averaging approximately 60 years, the group was about 86% male.

No patient had autoimmune disease or received systemic immunosuppression. Generated by immunoSEQ multiplex PCR, the TCRdb table keeps only in-frame clones and is missing some. Among about 23,000 clones listed, roughly 80% were seen once. The CDR3 is made up of 12 amino acids. V lost 1 base, J lost 4 bases, and 4 bases lay in between. CDR1 is LNHDA, CDR2 SQIVND, per germline (reference sequence). This receptor was obtained from an adult with an advanced solid tumor such as melanoma, head and neck, liver or kidney cancer. The sample was CD4+ or CD8+ T cells sorted from blood, taken in a trial of the OX40 agonist ivuxolimab. The chain uses TRBV19 and TRBJ1-1, with unresolved D. In DNA form, the CDR3 reads TGTGCCAGTAGTATAGGGGCCACTGAAGCTTTCTTT. Protein product: CASSIGATEAFF.